This TCR beta chain was captured by sequencing in a study of shared clonotypes between healthy human individuals. Sequencing used immunoSEQ multiplex PCR; TCRdb keeps in-frame clones, though not all of them. The sample yields over a million clones, approximately 98% seen once. Broader study findings: Sharing across four donors was highest in naive CD4 (around 5%) and lowest in memory CD8 (roughly 0.4%).

Notes on this clone: Its antigen remains unknown.

The CDR3 is 14 residues long. In germline, CDR1 is SGHTA, CDR2 FQGNSA. Trimming stripped 6 bases from V and 0 bases from J, with 12 bases between. Nashville, Tennessee was home to all donors, who were Caucasian adults. Memory CD4+ cells were the fraction left after CD45RA+ naive selection. J is TRBJ2-7 and V is TRBV7-2, with D possibly matching TRBD1 (5 bases). The receptor was isolated from a man aged 25 to 45 in good health. Sequencing input: naive CD4+ T cells sorted from blood. Subset described: CD45RA+ positively selected. CDR3 sequence: CASRRTTGSYEQYF. CDR3 nucleotides: TGTGCCAGCAGACGCACTACAGGCTCCTACGAGCAGTACTTC.